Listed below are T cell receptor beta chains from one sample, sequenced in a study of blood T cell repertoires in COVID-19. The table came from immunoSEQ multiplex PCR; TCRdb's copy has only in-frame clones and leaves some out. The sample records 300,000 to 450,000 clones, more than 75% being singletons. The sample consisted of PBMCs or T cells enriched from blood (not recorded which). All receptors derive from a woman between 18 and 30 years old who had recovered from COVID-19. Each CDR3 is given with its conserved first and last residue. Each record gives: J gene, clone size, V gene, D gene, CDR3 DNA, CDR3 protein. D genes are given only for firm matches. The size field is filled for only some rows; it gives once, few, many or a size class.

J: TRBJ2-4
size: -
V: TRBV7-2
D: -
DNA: TGTGCCAGCAGCTCTACGACAGTCTTAAACATTCAGTACTTC
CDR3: CASSSTTVLNIQYF

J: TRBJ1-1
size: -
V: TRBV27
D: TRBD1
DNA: TGTGCCAGCAGTTCGTATGACAGGGGGTGGACTGAAGCTTTCTTT
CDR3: CASSSYDRGWTEAFF

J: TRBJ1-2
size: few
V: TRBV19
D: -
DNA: TGTGCCAGTGGGACTTATGGCTACACCTTC
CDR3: CASGTYGYTF

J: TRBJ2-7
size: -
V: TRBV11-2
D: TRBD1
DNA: TGTGCCAGCAGCGCCCAGACAGGGGTTGAGCAGTACTTC
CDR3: CASSAQTGVEQYF

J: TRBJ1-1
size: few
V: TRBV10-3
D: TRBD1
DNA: TGTGCCATCAGTTTAGGACAGGGGACTGAAGCTTTCTTT
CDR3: CAISLGQGTEAFF

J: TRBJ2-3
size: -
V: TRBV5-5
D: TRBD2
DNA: TGTGCCAGCAGCTCCCAGACTAGCGGGGGGGCGGATACGCAGTATTTT
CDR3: CASSSQTSGGADTQYF

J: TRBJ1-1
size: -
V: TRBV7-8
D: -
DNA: TGTGCCAGCAGCCCAAGGGAGGGTTACATGAACACTGAAGCTTTCTTT
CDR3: CASSPREGYMNTEAFF

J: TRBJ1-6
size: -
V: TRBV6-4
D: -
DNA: TGTGCCAGCAGTCCAGGGAGGGGCTCCTATAATTCACCCCTCCACTTT
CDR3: CASSPGRGSYNSPLHF

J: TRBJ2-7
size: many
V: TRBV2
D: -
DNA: TGTGCCAGCAGTGCTCTGGACTTTTCGACCTACGAGCAGTACTTC
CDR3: CASSALDFSTYEQYF

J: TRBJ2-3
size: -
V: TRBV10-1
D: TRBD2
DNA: TGCGCCAGCAGTGAGGGGCGGGGGGCATTTGAAGGAGATACGCAGTATTTT
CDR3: CASSEGRGAFEGDTQYF

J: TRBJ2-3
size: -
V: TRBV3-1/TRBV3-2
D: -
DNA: TGTGCCAGCAGCCAAGTCGCGGAGGATACGCAGTATTTT
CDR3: CASSQVAEDTQYF

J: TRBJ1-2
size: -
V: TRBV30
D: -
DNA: TGTGCCTGGAGTGTCCCCAAAGGCTACACCTTC
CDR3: CAWSVPKGYTF

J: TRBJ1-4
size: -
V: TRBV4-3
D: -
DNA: TGCGCCAGCAGCCAGCAGGGGAGTAATGAAAAACTGTTTTTT
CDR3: CASSQQGSNEKLFF

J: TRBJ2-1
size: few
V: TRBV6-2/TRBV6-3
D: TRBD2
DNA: TGTGCCAGCAGTGCGACTAGCGGGGGGGCTTTCTACAATGAGCAGTTCTTC
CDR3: CASSATSGGAFYNEQFF

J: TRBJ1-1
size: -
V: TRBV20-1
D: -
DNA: TGCAGTGCTAGAGAGGAGGTAACGGCTTTCTTT
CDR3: CSAREEVTAFF

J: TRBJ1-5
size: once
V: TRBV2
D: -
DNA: TGTGCCAGCAGGGAGGGGAATAGCAATCAGCCCCAGCATTTT
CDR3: CASREGNSNQPQHF

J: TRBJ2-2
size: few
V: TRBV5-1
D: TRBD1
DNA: TGCGCCAGCAGCTTTAATCCCCGACAGGGACGGACCGGGGAGCTGTTTTTT
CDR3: CASSFNPRQGRTGELFF

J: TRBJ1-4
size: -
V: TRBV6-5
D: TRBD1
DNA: TGTGCCAGCAGTTGGGGACAGCTTAATGAAAAACTGTTTTTT
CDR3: CASSWGQLNEKLFF

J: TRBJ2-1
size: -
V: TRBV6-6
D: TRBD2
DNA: TGTGCCAGCAGTCGAAGCGGGGGTAGGTCCTACAATGAGCAGTTCTTC
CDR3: CASSRSGGRSYNEQFF

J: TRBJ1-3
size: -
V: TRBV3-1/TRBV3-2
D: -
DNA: TGTGCCAGCAGCCCTAGTTCTGGAAACACCATATATTTT
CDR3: CASSPSSGNTIYF

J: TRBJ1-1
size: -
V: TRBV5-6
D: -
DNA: TGTGCCAGCAGCAATCCAGGGGAGAACACTGAAGCTTTCTTT
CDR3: CASSNPGENTEAFF

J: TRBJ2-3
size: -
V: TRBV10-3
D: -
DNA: TGTGCCACCGTTGGACTACCTAGCACAGATACGCAGTATTTT
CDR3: CATVGLPSTDTQYF

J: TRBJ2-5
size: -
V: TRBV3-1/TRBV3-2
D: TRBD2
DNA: TGTGCCAGCAGCCTTCCCCCCGGACTAGCGGGGACCCAAGAGACCCAGTACTTC
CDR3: CASSLPPGLAGTQETQYF

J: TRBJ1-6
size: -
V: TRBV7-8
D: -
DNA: TGTGCCAGCAGCTTAGTAAGACCGGGCAGGGGAGATTCACCCCTCCACTTT
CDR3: CASSLVRPGRGDSPLHF

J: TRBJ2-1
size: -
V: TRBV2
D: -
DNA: TGTGCCAGCAGTGCGACAGGACCCCTCTACAATGAGCAGTTCTTC
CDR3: CASSATGPLYNEQFF

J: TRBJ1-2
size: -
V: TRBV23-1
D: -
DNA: TGCGCCAGCAGTCAACGAAGACAGTTTAGGTATGGCTACACCTTC
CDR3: CASSQRRQFRYGYTF

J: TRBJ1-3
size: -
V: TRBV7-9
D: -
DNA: TGTGCCAGCAGCCGGACGAGGGTCTCTGGAAACACCATATATTTT
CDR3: CASSRTRVSGNTIYF

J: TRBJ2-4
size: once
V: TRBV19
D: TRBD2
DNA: TGTGCCAGTAGTCCTTCGACTAGCGGGGGGACATTAGCCAAAAACATTCAGTACTTC
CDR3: CASSPSTSGGTLAKNIQYF

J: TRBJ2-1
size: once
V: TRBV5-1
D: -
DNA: TGCGCCAGCAGCTCGACAGGCGAACCCTACAATGAGCAGTTCTTC
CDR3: CASSSTGEPYNEQFF

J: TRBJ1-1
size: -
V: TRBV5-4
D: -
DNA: TGTGCCAGCAGCCTAAGGGGGGGAAGGACTGAAGCTTTCTTT
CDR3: CASSLRGGRTEAFF

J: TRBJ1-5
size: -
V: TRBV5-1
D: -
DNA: TGCGCCAGCAGCTTGGCCAGGGGTCAGCCCCAGCATTTT
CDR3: CASSLARGQPQHF

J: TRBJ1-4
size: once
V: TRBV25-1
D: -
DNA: TGTGCCAGCAGTGAACCGGGGGGTTACGAAAAACTGTTTTTT
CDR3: CASSEPGGYEKLFF

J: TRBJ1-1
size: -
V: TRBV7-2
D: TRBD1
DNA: TGTGCCAGCAGCGGGACAGGGATGAACACTGAAGCTTTCTTT
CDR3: CASSGTGMNTEAFF

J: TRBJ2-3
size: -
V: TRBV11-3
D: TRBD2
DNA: TGTGCCAGCAGTTCAGATGGGGGGAGCGGGGGCACTACATATTTT
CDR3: CASSSDGGSGGTTYF

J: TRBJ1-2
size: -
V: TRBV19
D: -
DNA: TGTGCCAGTAGTATTGGCGGGAGGTACCCGGTGGGGGGCTACACCTTC
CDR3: CASSIGGRYPVGGYTF

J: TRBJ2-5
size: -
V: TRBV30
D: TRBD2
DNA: TGTGCCTGGAGTGCATCCGGACTAGCGGGAGTAGAGACCCAGTACTTC
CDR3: CAWSASGLAGVETQYF

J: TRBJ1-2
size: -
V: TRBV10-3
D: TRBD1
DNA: TGTGCCATCAGTGAATCAGGCAGGGGGTATGGCTACACCTTC
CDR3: CAISESGRGYGYTF

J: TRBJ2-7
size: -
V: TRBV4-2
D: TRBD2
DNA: TGTGCCAGCAGCCAAGACCTGGGGGGGTACGAGCAGTACTTC
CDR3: CASSQDLGGYEQYF

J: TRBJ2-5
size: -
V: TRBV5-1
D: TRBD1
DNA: TGCGCCAGCAGACGGGACAGAAGAGAGACCCAGTACTTC
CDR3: CASRRDRRETQYF

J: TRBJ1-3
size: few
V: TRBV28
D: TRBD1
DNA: TGTGCCAGCAGTACCCCGGAGGGGGCGCCAGGAAACACCATATATTTT
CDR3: CASSTPEGAPGNTIYF

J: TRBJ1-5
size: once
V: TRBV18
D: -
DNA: TGTGCCAGCCGCCTCCGGGACAATCAGCCCCAGCATTTT
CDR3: CASRLRDNQPQHF

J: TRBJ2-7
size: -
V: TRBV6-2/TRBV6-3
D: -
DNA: TGTGCCAGCAGTTACTCAGTTTTCGCGGGGAATGACGAGCAGTACTTC
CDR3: CASSYSVFAGNDEQYF

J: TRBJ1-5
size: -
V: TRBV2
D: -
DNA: TGTGCCAGCAGTAATCGGGGGGGGAGCAATCAGCCCCAGCATTTT
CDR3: CASSNRGGSNQPQHF